Listed below are T cell receptor beta chains from one sample, sequenced in a study of prognosis after radiotherapy for stage I lung cancer. A single record per CDR3 protein comes from TCRdb applying MiXCR to the multiplex PCR reads. Of about 15,000 distinct CDR3 sequences in the sample, roughly 30% are singletons; the top ten hold roughly 25%. The source was PBMCs, collected before or after stereotactic body radiation therapy (not recorded which). These receptors were taken from a donor aged 50 or older with non-small cell lung cancer. CDR3s include the opening cysteine and the closing phenylalanine or tryptophan. The D gene is left open where the match is weak. The size entry is marked missing in some rows and otherwise reads once, few, many or a size class.

TRBJ1-1 | TRBD1 | TRBV6-2/TRBV6-3 | many | TGTGCCAGCAGTGAGCGGACAGGGAGGACTGAAGCTTTCTTT | CASSERTGRTEAFF
TRBJ2-5 | . | TRBV9 | many | TGTGCCAGCAGCATTTCGACTAGTGAGGAGACCCAGTACTTC | CASSISTSEETQYF
TRBJ1-6 | . | TRBV6-1 | medium-sized | TGTGCCAGCAGTGAAAGCCTTCATCAACCCCTCCACTTT | CASSESLHQPLHF
TRBJ2-1 | . | TRBV24-1 | . | TGTGCCAACAGCCTAATGGGTGGCGAGCAGTTCTTC | CANSLMGGEQFF
TRBJ2-5 | TRBD2 | TRBV27 | many | TGTGCCAGCAGTTTAATTGCGGGAGTGGGGCAAGAGACCCAGTACTTC | CASSLIAGVGQETQYF
TRBJ2-7 | . | TRBV6-1 | . | TGTGCCAGCAGTGTCAAGATAGCCGGCTCCTACGAGCAGTACTTC | CASSVKIAGSYEQYF
TRBJ2-1 | TRBD1 | TRBV5-1 | medium-sized | TGCGCCAGCAGCTTTGGTGACAGGGATTACAATGAGCAGTTCTTC | CASSFGDRDYNEQFF
TRBJ1-1 | . | TRBV6-5 | many | TGTGCGAAGCAGTTATTAGATTTCGCTGAAGCTTTCTTT | CAKQLLDFAEAFF
TRBJ2-3 | TRBD1 | TRBV10-3 | many | TGTGCCACCTTAGACAGGGTTGGAACAGATACGCAGTATTTT | CATLDRVGTDTQYF
TRBJ2-2 | TRBD2 | TRBV28 | . | TGTGCCAGCAGTTTAGCGGGAGGGGTTGGGGATCCGTTTTTT | CASSLAGGVGDPFF
TRBJ1-1 | . | TRBV19 | many | TGTGCCAGTAGTATCCCCCGTGTTGAAGCTTTCTTT | CASSIPRVEAFF
TRBJ2-5 | . | TRBV6-1 | . | TGTGCCAGCGGGGGTTGGGAGGGACAAGGGATCCAGTACTTC | CASGGWEGQGIQYF
TRBJ1-2 | TRBD1 | TRBV5-1 | . | TGCGTCAGCAGCTTGGGACAGCTATATGGCTACACCTTC | CVSSLGQLYGYTF
TRBJ2-1 | . | TRBV6-5 | . | TGTGCCAGCAGTTACTTGGTCGGGAAAATCTCCTACAATGAGCAGTTCTTC | CASSYLVGKISYNEQFF
TRBJ2-2 | . | TRBV4-3 | . | TGCGCCAGCAGCCACGGTACAGGCGACACCGGGGAGCTGTTTTTT | CASSHGTGDTGELFF